This passage covers 27 T cell receptor beta chains from one sample sequenced in a study of CD8 T cells in ankylosing spondylitis. TCRdb fed the 5' RACE reads into MiXCR, producing one record per CDR3 protein. The sample lists 150,000 to 200,000 distinct CDR3 sequences, under 35% occurring once. The sequenced sample was synovial fluid, either unsorted or a sorted T cell fraction (not recorded which). Receptor source: a male donor with ankylosing spondylitis.

The V gene is TRBV7-3, the J gene TRBJ1-5; D unclear. The CDR3 covers 14 residues. V was clipped by 5 bases and J by 1 base, with 9 bases between them. Germline loops: CDR1 SGHTA, CDR2 FQGTGA. CDR3 sequence: CASSRGPSNQPQHF. The CDR3 coding sequence is TGTGCCAGCAGCCGAGGGCCCAGCAATCAGCCCCAGCATTTT.

This clonotype was observed a handful of times. The chain has TRBV29-1 and TRBJ2-3; D is possibly TRBD1 (6 bases). Germline CDR1 and CDR2: SQVTM and ANQGSEA. The V end lost 7 bases, the J end lost 2 bases, and 19 bases lay between the germline ends. CDR3 length equals 15 residues. CDR3 sequence reads: CSANRDNTYTDTQYF. In DNA form, the CDR3 reads TGCAGCGCGAACCGGGACAACACATACACAGATACGCAGTATTTT.

This clonotype occurred a few times. This chain links TRBV7-9 with TRBJ1-2; unclear D gene. The V and J ends lost 3 bases and 7 bases respectively, with 12 bases between them. The length of the CDR3 is 13 residues. Germline CDR1 reads SEHNR; CDR2 reads FQNEAQ (reference sequence). The DNA for the CDR3 is TGTGCCAGCAGCTTCCCCCTCCTCGGTGGCTACACCTTC. Its protein is CASSFPLLGGYTF. The whole variable domain, remainder taken from reference TRBV7-9 and TRBJ1-2, is DTGVSQNPRHKITKRGQNVTFRCDPISEHNRLYWYRQTLGQGPEFLTYFQNEAQLEKSRLLSDRFSAERPKGSFSTLEIQRTEQGDSAMYLCASSFPLLGGYTFGSGTRLTVV.

This clonotype was seen a few times. The rearrangement links TRBV29-1 to TRBJ2-5; a weak D match, TRBD1 (6 bases). CDR3 length: 14 amino acids. Per the germline V gene, CDR1 is SQVTM and CDR2 is ANQGSEA. Trimming stripped 6 bases from V and 1 base from J, with 15 bases between. CDR3 sequence reads: CSVGQDRIQETQYF. The CDR3 bases are TGCAGCGTCGGGCAAGACAGGATCCAAGAGACCCAGTACTTC.

The chain combines TRBV24-1 with TRBJ2-4, with D perhaps being TRBD1 or TRBD2 (7 bases each). This CDR3 is built from 16 residues. From germline, CDR1 is KGHDR and CDR2 SFDVKD. V was shortened by 5 bases and J by 8 bases, with 21 bases between the two germline ends. This CDR3 reads CATSGSKGRGGDIQYF. CDR3 bases: TGTGCCACCAGTGGCTCGAAGGGCAGGGGGGGAGACATTCAGTACTTC.

This clonotype was observed a few times. This rearrangement joins TRBV20-1 to TRBJ2-1; D is possibly TRBD1 or TRBD2 (5 bases each). The germline gives CDR1 DFQATT, CDR2 SNEGSKA (reference sequence). Trimming shortened V by 5 bases and J by 5 bases, and 16 bases separated the two germline ends. The CDR3 is 14 amino acids. The CDR3 is CSASSPGADNEQFF. The CDR3 coding sequence is TGCAGTGCTTCCTCCCCCGGGGCAGACAATGAGCAGTTCTTC.

The chain employs TRBV24-1 and TRBJ1-2, with unresolved D. Germline V gene lookup returns CDR1 KGHDR and CDR2 SFDVKD. The CDR3 covers 14 residues. The ends were cut back, 4 bases at V and 6 bases at J, with 14 bases in the middle. CDR3 coding DNA: TGTGCCACCAGTGACTTGACATGGACGCATGGCTACACCTTC. Translation: CATSDLTWTHGYTF.

This clonotype was recorded a few times. The chain employs TRBV5-1 and TRBJ1-1, with D perhaps TRBD1 (5 bases). The germline V gene encodes CDR1 SGHRS and CDR2 YFSETQ. The length of the CDR3 is 13 residues. Trimming pared 3 bases from V and 6 bases from J, leaving 12 bases between. As DNA, the CDR3 is TGCGCCAGCAGCTGGGCCCGAGGGGCTGAAGCTTTCTTT. Translating gives CASSWARGAEAFF.

This clonotype was detected many times. CDR3 DNA: TGTGCCAGCAGCTTAGAGGGGGGCAGAAACCAATTTGAGACCCAGTACTTC. Its translation is CASSLEGGRNQFETQYF. The gene calls are TRBV7-2 and TRBJ2-5, with D tentatively TRBD1 or TRBD2 (6 bases each). CDR3 length equals 17 residues. CDR1 is SGHTA and CDR2 is FQGNSA in the germline V gene. V lost 1 base and J lost 5, with 20 bases in between.

This clonotype was detected many times. The chain is built from TRBV20-1 and TRBJ2-2, with D possibly being TRBD1 or TRBD2 (5 bases each). Germline CDR1 DFQATT, CDR2 SNEGSKA (reference sequence). Trimming left V 3 bases short and J 4 bases short, with 15 bases between. This CDR3 comprises 15 residues. CDR3 residues: CSASRGGSGTGELFF. CDR3 nucleotides: TGCAGTGCTAGTCGTGGGGGATCTGGCACCGGGGAGCTGTTTTTT.

The V and J genes are TRBV11-2 and TRBJ1-5; tentative D call: TRBD1 (6 bases). With 5 bases removed from V and 5 bases from J, the gap between germline ends came to 16 bases. CDR1 SGHAT and CDR2 FQNNGV come from the germline V gene. The length of the CDR3 is 15 residues. The CDR3 DNA reads as TGTGCCAGCAGCCTCCACGGGACATACGATCAGCCCCAGCATTTT. Translating it yields CASSLHGTYDQPQHF.

The chain couples TRBV27 to TRBJ2-4, with no clear D. Trimming took off 4 bases at V and 0 bases at J, with 7 bases between the two ends. CDR1 and CDR2 (germline): MNHEY, SMNVEV (reference sequence). The CDR3 consists of 14 residues. Here the CDR3 DNA reads TGTGCCAGCAGTTCCCGGTTAGCCAAAAACATTCAGTACTTC. As protein: CASSSRLAKNIQYF.

The rearrangement links TRBV27 to TRBJ1-5, with TRBD1 matching over 8 bases. The CDR3 runs to 16 residues. The germline CDR1 and CDR2 sequences are MNHEY and SMNVEV (reference sequence). Losses at the gene ends were 5 bases for V and 1 base for J; bases not matched to a gene: 7. The CDR3 DNA sequence: TGTGCCAGCAGTCTTCAGGGGGCTCTAAGCAATCAGCCCCAGCATTTT. Residues: CASSLQGALSNQPQHF.

The rearrangement links TRBV15 to TRBJ1-4; D possibly corresponds to TRBD1 (6 bases). This CDR3 comprises 12 residues. The germline V gene has CDR1 LNHNV and CDR2 YYDKDF (reference sequence). Trimming took off 3 bases at V and 13 bases at J, with 12 bases between the two ends. The CDR3 loop is CATSRGGGGLFF. The CDR3 coding sequence is TGTGCCACCAGCAGGGGGGGCGGAGGACTGTTTTTT.

This clonotype was found a few times. V is TRBV5-1 and J is TRBJ2-6; D unresolved. CDR1 is SGHRS and CDR2 is YFSETQ in the germline V gene. V was pared by 1 base and J by 0 bases, with 11 bases between. The CDR3 runs 17 residues. As DNA, the CDR3 is TGCGCCAGCAGCTTGACTCTTGTCGACTCTGGGGCCAACGTCCTGACTTTC. The encoded protein is CASSLTLVDSGANVLTF. Together with reference TRBV5-1 and TRBJ2-6, the CDR3 gives the full variable domain: KAGVTQTPRYLIKTRGQQVTLSCSPISGHRSVSWYQQTPGQGLQFLFEYFSETQRNKGNFPGRFSGRQFSNSRSEMNVSTLELGDSALYLCASSLTLVDSGANVLTFGAGSRLTVL.

This clonotype has ten or more counts. The chain employs TRBV9 and TRBJ2-1; possible D gene TRBD1, 6 bases. Germline CDR1 SGDLS, CDR2 YYNGEE. The CDR3 runs to 16 residues. Trimming left V 1 base short and J 0 bases short, with 11 bases between. The CDR3 here is CASSVHARGSYNEQFF. In DNA, the CDR3 is TGTGCCAGCAGCGTACACGCCAGGGGCTCCTACAATGAGCAGTTCTTC.

The V call is TRBV18, the J call TRBJ2-2; D is uncertain. CDR1 KGHSH and CDR2 LQKENI come from the germline V gene. V lost 1 base to trimming and J lost 7 bases, with 7 bases between them. The CDR3 runs to 13 residues. The CDR3 loop reads CASSPQDNGELFF. The CDR3 region has the DNA TGTGCCAGCTCACCACAGGATAACGGGGAGCTGTTTTTT.

There are a few counts of this clonotype. The gene calls are TRBV12-3 or TRBV12-4 and TRBJ2-1; D is unresolved. Trimming took 5 bases from V and 9 from J, leaving 14 bases between them. The CDR3 is 13 amino acids. CDR3 DNA: TGTGCCAGCAGTGCGAGAGAATCGGGTGAGCAGTTCTTC. This sequence encodes CASSARESGEQFF.

This clonotype was counted only a few times. The V and J genes are TRBV5-6 and TRBJ1-1, with a tentative D call TRBD1 (6 bases). This CDR3 region has 14 residues. Germline assignment: CDR1 SGHDT and CDR2 YYEEEE. Trimming removed 4 bases from V and 1 base from J, with 11 bases in between. The DNA for the CDR3 is TGTGCCAGCAGCACCGGGGGGCCGAACACTGAAGCTTTCTTT. Its protein product is CASSTGGPNTEAFF.

This clonotype was counted a few times. The J gene is TRBJ1-1, the V gene TRBV12-3 or TRBV12-4; TRBD1 agrees at 7 bases. V lost 6 bases, J lost 5 bases, and 6 bases stayed unmatched. The CDR3 spans 13 residues. The CDR3 DNA sequence: TGTGCCAGCAGCTGGGACAGAGGGACTGAAGCTTTCTTT. Translating gives CASSWDRGTEAFF.

The rearrangement uses TRBV2 and TRBJ2-2; D gene ambiguous. CDR1 and CDR2 (germline): SNHLY, FYNNEI. V was shortened by 8 bases and J by 0 bases, with 7 bases between the two germline ends. There are 13 residues in the CDR3. CDR3 in DNA: TGTGCCAGCGGCGCGACGAACACCGGGGAGCTGTTTTTT. It yields the protein CASGATNTGELFF.

This sequence joins TRBV20-1 and TRBJ2-3, with 11 bases lining up with TRBD2. In germline, CDR1 is DFQATT, CDR2 SNEGSKA (reference sequence). The V segment lost 4 bases and the J segment 4 bases; nucleotides outside the gene matches: 4. CDR3 length: 14 amino acids. CDR3 amino acids: CSAKTSGEADTQYF. In DNA, the CDR3 is TGCAGTGCTAAGACTAGCGGGGAGGCAGATACGCAGTATTTT.

The CDR3 DNA is TGTGCCAGCAGTGCGGACGGATACACTGAAGCTTTCTTT. Its translation is CASSADGYTEAFF. The rearrangement joins TRBV7-2 to TRBJ1-1; no reliable D call. V was pared by 6 bases and J by 3 bases, with 11 bases between. Germline loops: CDR1 SGHTA, CDR2 FQGNSA. The CDR3 runs to 13 residues.

V usage is TRBV7-9 and J usage is TRBJ2-5; possible D gene TRBD1, 5 bases. Trimming cost V 3 bases and J 5 bases, with 10 bases left between them. Germline V gives CDR1 SEHNR, CDR2 FQNEAQ (reference sequence). The length of the CDR3 is 13 residues. CDR3 DNA: TGTGCCAGCAGCTTGGCAGGGATGGAGACCCAGTACTTC. Amino acid sequence: CASSLAGMETQYF.

The rearrangement uses TRBV19 and TRBJ1-5; D gene unclear. The V and J ends lost 3 bases and 0 bases respectively, with 9 bases between them. The CDR3 runs 15 residues. Germline assignment: CDR1 LNHDA and CDR2 SQIVND (reference sequence). The CDR3 loop is CASSMAGHSNQPQHF. The CDR3, as DNA: TGTGCCAGTAGTATGGCCGGCCATAGCAATCAGCCCCAGCATTTT.

This clonotype was observed a handful of times. The rearrangement uses TRBV5-1 and TRBJ2-7; 14 bases line up with TRBD2. The CDR3 is made up of 15 amino acids. Per germline, CDR1 SGHRS and CDR2 YFSETQ. V dropped 5 bases and J dropped 5; count of bases not matched to a gene: 6. CDR3 DNA sequence: TGCGCCAGCAGGCCGGGACTAGCGGGAGCTAACGAGCAGTACTTC. It specifies CASRPGLAGANEQYF. The entire variable domain, with the rest obtained from reference TRBV5-1 and TRBJ2-7, is as follows: KAGVTQTPRYLIKTRGQQVTLSCSPISGHRSVSWYQQTPGQGLQFLFEYFSETQRNKGNFPGRFSGRQFSNSRSEMNVSTLELGDSALYLCASRPGLAGANEQYFGPGTRLTVT.

This clonotype was observed a single time. The chain is built from TRBV12-5 and TRBJ1-2; D call uncertain. Per the germline V gene, CDR1 is LGHNT and CDR2 is FRNRAP. The CDR3 is made up of 13 amino acids. Trimming cost V 4 bases and J 8 bases, with 14 bases left between them. The CDR3 DNA is TGTGCTAGTGGTTCCTTACTCTCGGGCGGCTACACCTTC. Its protein is CASGSLLSGGYTF. Full variable domain (rest looked up from reference TRBV12-5 and TRBJ1-2): DARVTQTPRHKVTEMGQEVTMRCQPILGHNTVFWYRQTMMQGLELLAYFRNRAPLDDSGMPKDRFSAEMPDATLATLKIQPSEPRDSAVYFCASGSLLSGGYTFGSGTRLTVV.